This T cell receptor beta chain was profiled in a study of patients and donors after allogeneic stem cell transplantation. V was cut by 1 base and J by 0 bases, with 9 bases left in between. This CDR3 comprises 15 residues. From germline, CDR1 is LNHDA and CDR2 SQIVND (reference sequence). TCRdb re-called the RT-PCR reads with MiXCR, one entry per CDR3 protein. The repertoire holds 25,000 to 30,000 distinct CDR3 sequences, with more than 8% as singletons. The sequence was obtained from a human donor who was either an allogeneic HSCT recipient or a stem cell or donor lymphocyte infusion donor (not recorded which). It is not recorded whose cells these are; they may come from a transplant donor. J is TRBJ1-1 and V is TRBV19; no clear D gene. The sequencing input was blood, either unsorted or a sorted T cell fraction (not recorded which). The CDR3 sequence is CASSIVADLNTEAFF. The CDR3 DNA follows: TGTGCCAGTAGTATAGTGGCAGATCTGAACACTGAAGCTTTCTTT.